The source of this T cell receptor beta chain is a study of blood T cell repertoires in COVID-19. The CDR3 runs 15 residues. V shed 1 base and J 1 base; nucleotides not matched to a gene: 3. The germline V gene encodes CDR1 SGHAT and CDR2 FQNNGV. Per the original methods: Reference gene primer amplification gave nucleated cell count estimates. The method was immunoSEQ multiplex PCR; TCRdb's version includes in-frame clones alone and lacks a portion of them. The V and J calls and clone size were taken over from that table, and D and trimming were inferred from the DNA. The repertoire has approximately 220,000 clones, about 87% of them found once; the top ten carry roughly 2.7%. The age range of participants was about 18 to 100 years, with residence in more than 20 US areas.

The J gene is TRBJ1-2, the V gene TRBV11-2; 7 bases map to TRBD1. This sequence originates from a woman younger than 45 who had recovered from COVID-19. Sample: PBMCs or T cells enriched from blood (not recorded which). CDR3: CASSLAGTVNYGYTF. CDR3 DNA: TGTGCCAGCAGCTTAGCGGGGACAGTTAACTATGGCTACACCTTC.